This passage covers 31 T cell receptor beta chains from one sample sequenced in a study of cytomegalovirus exposure and HLA in healthy donors. Generated by immunoSEQ multiplex PCR, the TCRdb table keeps only in-frame clones and is missing some. Of fewer than 400,000 clones in the sample, just over 85% were seen once. The material sequenced was PBMCs. The receptor source for this set is a young woman in good health and CMV-seronegative.

The J gene is TRBJ2-3, the V gene TRBV6-4; 7 nucleotides align to TRBD1. V lost 6 bases, J lost 5 bases, and 8 bases stayed unmatched. This CDR3 is 14 amino acids long. Looked up from germline, CDR1 is MRHNA and CDR2 is SNTAGT. CDR3 in DNA: TGTGCCAGCAGCCCAGGACAGGAACGAGATACGCAGTATTTT. Translated, it gives CASSPGQERDTQYF.

The chain links TRBV7-2 to TRBJ2-1; the match to TRBD2 covers 10 bases. The CDR3 runs to 16 residues. Germline V gives CDR1 SGHTA, CDR2 FQGNSA. Trimming took 1 base from V and 7 from J; bases not matched to a gene: 7. For the CDR3, the DNA is TGTGCCAGCAGCTTAGGCTATAGCGGGAGGTTAAATGAGCAGTTCTTC. Translation gives CASSLGYSGRLNEQFF. Full variable domain (missing parts from reference TRBV7-2 and TRBJ2-1): GAGVSQSPSNKVTEKGKDVELRCDPISGHTALYWYRQSLGQGLEFLIYFQGNSAPDKSGLPSDRFSAERTGGSVSTLTIQRTQQEDSAVYLCASSLGYSGRLNEQFFGPGTRLTVL.

The V call is TRBV28, the J call TRBJ1-5; 10 bases line up with TRBD1. CDR1 and CDR2 (germline): MDHEN, SYDVKM. This CDR3 has 17 amino acids. V lost 6 bases to trimming and J lost 1 base; unmatched junction nucleotides: 9. The chain's CDR3 is CASSHDRGLGSNQPQHF. The CDR3 nucleotides are TGTGCCAGCAGCCATGACAGGGGGCTTGGCAGCAATCAGCCCCAGCATTTT.

This clone showed up just a few times. This rearrangement joins TRBV4-3 to TRBJ2-1; D not certain. Trimming removed 0 bases at V and 7 bases at J, with 10 bases between. The CDR3 covers 14 residues. CDR1 is LGHNA, CDR2 YSLEER, per germline. The CDR3 bases are TGCGCCAGCAGCCAAGATCGGGTGCCGAATGAGCAGTTCTTC. As protein: CASSQDRVPNEQFF.

The chain uses TRBV7-2 and TRBJ1-5; unclear D gene. Germline-derived CDR1 and CDR2 are SGHTA and FQGNSA. Trimming shortened V by 3 bases and J by 3 bases, and 12 bases separated the two germline ends. The length of the CDR3 is 15 residues. The CDR3 region has the DNA TGTGCCAGCAGCTTCCAGTTGGAGCACAATCAGCCCCAGCATTTT. Translated, it gives CASSFQLEHNQPQHF.

The V gene is TRBV15, the J gene TRBJ2-7; 10 bases align to TRBD2. With 2 bases clipped from V and 2 bases from J, the junction kept 0 bases outside the gene matches. In germline, CDR1 is LNHNV, CDR2 YYDKDF (reference sequence). This CDR3 region has 14 residues. CDR3 sequence (DNA): TGTGCCACCAGCAGACTAGCGGGAGCCTACGAGCAGTACTTC. Translated: CATSRLAGAYEQYF.

This chain joins TRBV6-6 and TRBJ2-7; 8 bases fit TRBD1. The CDR3 extends over 13 amino acids. CDR1 and CDR2 (germline): MNHNY, SVGAGI (reference sequence). Trimming cost V 7 bases and J 5 bases; bases outside gene matches: 7. The CDR3 nucleotides read TGTGCCAGCACCTGGACAGGGTCTGACGAGCAGTACTTC. Protein sequence: CASTWTGSDEQYF.

This clone has only one observation. For the CDR3, the DNA is TGTGCCAGCCGGTGGACAAGCGGGACCTACGAGCAGTACTTC. The encoded protein is CASRWTSGTYEQYF. This chain uses TRBV28 with TRBJ2-7; 7 bases fit TRBD2. Germline trimming cut 8 bases from V and 2 bases from J; bases unmatched to any gene: 9. Looked up from germline, CDR1 is MDHEN and CDR2 is SYDVKM. This CDR3 has 14 amino acids.

The sample holds one count of this clone. This sequence joins TRBV10-2 and TRBJ2-7; D is unclear. V was pared by 3 bases and J by 3 bases, with 6 bases between. The CDR3 extends over 12 amino acids. Germline V gene data show CDR1 as WSHSY and CDR2 as SAAADI. In DNA, the CDR3 is TGCGCCAGCAGTGACTATGGCTACGAGCAGTACTTC. Translated: CASSDYGYEQYF.

The J gene is TRBJ1-4, the V gene TRBV2; D ambiguous. The CDR3 contains 15 residues. Germline loops: CDR1 SNHLY, CDR2 FYNNEI. The V end lost 5 bases, the J end lost 4 bases, and 14 bases lay between the germline ends. As DNA, the CDR3 is TGTGCCAGCAGTTCTTTGGCACAAATTAATGAAAAACTGTTTTTT. As protein: CASSSLAQINEKLFF.

This sequence joins TRBV18 and TRBJ1-2, with 10 nucleotides matching TRBD1. CDR3 size: 14 residues. V was pared by 5 bases and J by 4 bases, with 4 bases of the junction left unmatched. Germline V gene sequence: CDR1 KGHSH, CDR2 LQKENI. The CDR3 is CASSTGQGSYGYTF. In DNA form, the CDR3 reads TGTGCCAGCTCAACGGGACAGGGGAGCTATGGCTACACCTTC.

The gene calls are TRBV27 and TRBJ1-4; D perhaps matches TRBD1 (6 bases). With 4 bases removed from V and 4 bases from J, the gap between germline ends came to 13 bases. This CDR3 spans 15 amino acids. Per the germline V gene, CDR1 is MNHEY and CDR2 is SMNVEV (reference sequence). Here the CDR3 reads CASSSTGRVNEKLFF. CDR3 in DNA: TGTGCCAGCAGTTCAACAGGGCGGGTTAATGAAAAACTGTTTTTT.

A few counts support this clone. The chain has TRBV5-1 and TRBJ2-1, with 10 positions matching TRBD2. This CDR3 spans 15 amino acids. Per the germline V gene, CDR1 is SGHRS and CDR2 is YFSETQ. With V trimmed by 0 bases and J by 9 bases, 6 bases remained unmatched. This CDR3 reads CASSLDSGGNAEQFF. CDR3 nucleotide sequence: TGCGCCAGCAGCTTGGATAGCGGGGGGAATGCTGAGCAGTTCTTC. The full variable domain, with the rest looked up from reference TRBV5-1 and TRBJ2-1, is KAGVTQTPRYLIKTRGQQVTLSCSPISGHRSVSWYQQTPGQGLQFLFEYFSETQRNKGNFPGRFSGRQFSNSRSEMNVSTLELGDSALYLCASSLDSGGNAEQFFGPGTRLTVL.

The chain employs TRBV2 and TRBJ1-5; D perhaps matches TRBD1 (6 bases). CDR1 and CDR2 from the germline V gene are SNHLY and FYNNEI. V was pared by 6 bases and J by 1 base, with 10 bases between. This CDR3 spans 14 amino acids. DNA for the CDR3: TGTGCCAGCAGAGCTGACAGGAGCAATCAGCCCCAGCATTTT. Protein product: CASRADRSNQPQHF.

The rearrangement uses TRBV10-3 and TRBJ2-3, with 8 positions matching TRBD2. This CDR3 spans 14 amino acids. CDR1 and CDR2 from the germline V gene are ENHRY and SYGVKD. The ends lost 7 bases at V and 3 bases at J; junction bases unmatched: 6. This CDR3 is CAITGGSSTDTQYF. The CDR3 DNA reads as TGTGCCATCACGGGGGGGAGTAGTACAGATACGCAGTATTTT.

The chain is built from TRBV6-5 and TRBJ2-7, with TRBD2 identical over 9 bases. Germline CDR1 is MNHEY and CDR2 is SVGAGI. The V segment lost 4 bases and the J segment 2 bases; nucleotides outside the gene matches: 3. The CDR3 is 14 amino acids. The CDR3 nucleotides read TGTGCCAGCAGTTCGACTAGCGGAACCTACGAGCAGTACTTC. This encodes CASSSTSGTYEQYF.

This rearrangement joins TRBV19 to TRBJ2-1; 7 nucleotides agree with TRBD2. This CDR3 region has 15 residues. Germline assignment: CDR1 LNHDA and CDR2 SQIVND (reference sequence). Trimming at V came to 5 bases and at J to 3 bases, leaving 7 bases not matched to a gene. The CDR3, as DNA: TGTGCCAGTAGTGTGGAGGCTAGCGGCTACAATGAGCAGTTCTTC. It encodes CASSVEASGYNEQFF.

This clone was observed once. The DNA of the CDR3 is TGCAGCGTTGAAGTCCGGTCGGGGAACGGCTACGAGCAGTACTTC. It translates to CSVEVRSGNGYEQYF. The chain employs TRBV29-1 and TRBJ2-7, with D maybe TRBD2 (5 bases). The germline gives CDR1 SQVTM, CDR2 ANQGSEA. V was cut by 1 base and J by 3 bases, with 16 bases left in between. This CDR3 is 15 amino acids long.

The chain has TRBV20-1 and TRBJ1-1; no firm D call. This CDR3 has 9 residues. Germline V gives CDR1 DFQATT, CDR2 SNEGSKA (reference sequence). The V end was cut by 3 bases, the J end by 11 bases, with 7 bases between. The chain's CDR3 is CSASPRAFF. CDR3 sequence (DNA): TGCAGTGCTAGTCCGCGCGCTTTCTTT.

The chain is built from TRBV13 and TRBJ2-7; 12 bases line up with TRBD2. V was clipped by 5 bases and J by 7 bases; unmatched bases: 3. The CDR3 sequence is 13 residues long. The V gene's germline CDR1 is PRHDT and CDR2 FYEKMQ (reference sequence). The CDR3 bases are TGTGCCAGCAGCCCCGGGACTAGCGGGGAGCAGTACTTC. It codes for CASSPGTSGEQYF.

This clone is a singleton in its sample. The V call is TRBV11-3, the J call TRBJ2-1, with 13 bases matching TRBD2. Germline assignment: CDR1 SGHNT and CDR2 YENEEA. The trim removed 5 bases at V and 8 bases at J, leaving 6 bases unmatched. CDR3 length: 15 amino acids. DNA of the CDR3: TGTGCCAGCAGCCTCGGGACTAGCGGGGTCGATGAGCAGTTCTTC. As protein: CASSLGTSGVDEQFF.

At least ten counts were recorded for this clone. This chain connects TRBV4-3 to TRBJ1-1, with 7 nucleotides matching TRBD1. The CDR3 extends over 16 amino acids. Trimming took 3 bases from V and 4 from J; bases not matched to a gene: 11. The germline V gene has CDR1 LGHNA and CDR2 YSLEER. The chain's CDR3 is CASSHRTGAGGTEAFF. The CDR3 nucleotides read TGCGCCAGCAGCCATCGCACTGGGGCAGGGGGCACTGAAGCTTTCTTT.

The chain employs TRBV5-6 and TRBJ2-1; TRBD2 matches at 11 bases. In germline, CDR1 is SGHDT, CDR2 YYEEEE. V gave up 3 bases and J gave up 4 bases; unmatched junction bases: 6. This CDR3 comprises 16 residues. CDR3 sequence: CASSWITSGSYNEQFF. CDR3 nucleotide sequence: TGTGCCAGCAGCTGGATCACTAGCGGGAGTTACAATGAGCAGTTCTTC.

The chain recombines TRBV27 with TRBJ1-1; D unresolved. The CDR3 has 13 residues. CDR1 is MNHEY, CDR2 SMNVEV, per germline (reference sequence). The V gene lost 10 bases and the J gene lost 1 base, with 13 bases spanning the gap. CDR3 nucleotides: TGTGCCACCGCACTATTTCAGAACACTGAAGCTTTCTTT. This translates into CATALFQNTEAFF.

This clone was detected only once. The chain employs TRBV28 and TRBJ2-4; the match to TRBD1 covers 7 bases. Germline values: CDR1 MDHEN, CDR2 SYDVKM. Germline trimming cut 6 bases from V and 6 bases from J; bases unmatched to any gene: 8. This CDR3 contains 14 residues. The DNA of the CDR3 is TGTGCCAGCAGCAGACAGGGATCGAGAAACATTCAGTACTTC. It is translated as CASSRQGSRNIQYF.

The chain recombines TRBV9 with TRBJ2-5; D remains ambiguous. CDR1 is SGDLS, CDR2 YYNGEE, per germline. Trimming took 3 bases from V and 4 from J, leaving 10 bases between them. The CDR3 is 13 residues long. The DNA for the CDR3 is TGTGCCAGCAGCGCCCCCCTAGGAGAGACCCAGTACTTC. Amino acid sequence: CASSAPLGETQYF.

V usage is TRBV7-9 and J usage is TRBJ2-1; 8 nucleotides line up with TRBD2. Germline CDR1 is SEHNR and CDR2 is FQNEAQ (reference sequence). The CDR3 consists of 14 residues. V shed 1 base and J 12 bases; nucleotides not matched to a gene: 8. CDR3 sequence: CASSLGDTSGPQFF. The DNA for the CDR3 is TGTGCCAGCAGCTTAGGGGACACTAGCGGACCGCAGTTCTTC.

The chain has TRBV27 and TRBJ1-1, with TRBD1 matching over 7 bases. In germline, CDR1 is MNHEY, CDR2 SMNVEV (reference sequence). The CDR3 consists of 13 residues. J lost 8 bases, V lost 5 bases, and 8 bases had no gene match. The CDR3 protein is CASSKYRGMEAFF. The CDR3 nucleotides are TGTGCCAGCAGTAAATACAGGGGAATGGAAGCTTTCTTT.

J is TRBJ2-5 and V is TRBV19; 12 nucleotides align to TRBD2. CDR1 is LNHDA and CDR2 is SQIVND in the germline V gene (reference sequence). CDR3 size: 16 residues. The V gene end was trimmed by 3 bases and the J gene end by 3 bases; junction bases not matched to a gene: 5. This CDR3 reads CASSIWRTSGKETQYF. The CDR3 coding sequence is TGTGCCAGTAGTATTTGGAGGACTAGCGGGAAAGAGACCCAGTACTTC.

The chain combines TRBV7-2 with TRBJ2-7; 9 positions match TRBD1. The CDR3 is made up of 16 amino acids. Germline CDR1 is SGHTA and CDR2 is FQGNSA. Trimming at V came to 5 bases and at J to 3 bases, leaving 11 bases not matched to a gene. As DNA, the CDR3 is TGTGCCAGCAGCCGAGTACTTTCGGGACAGGGCTACGAGCAGTACTTC. This gives the protein CASSRVLSGQGYEQYF.

This chain uses TRBV2 with TRBJ1-1, with D maybe TRBD1 (5 bases). CDR1 and CDR2 from the germline V gene are SNHLY and FYNNEI. V shed 3 bases and J shed 4 bases, with 12 bases lying between them. The CDR3 runs to 14 residues. This chain's CDR3 is CASSEWGDGTEAFF. The CDR3 DNA reads as TGTGCCAGCAGTGAGTGGGGCGACGGCACTGAAGCTTTCTTT.